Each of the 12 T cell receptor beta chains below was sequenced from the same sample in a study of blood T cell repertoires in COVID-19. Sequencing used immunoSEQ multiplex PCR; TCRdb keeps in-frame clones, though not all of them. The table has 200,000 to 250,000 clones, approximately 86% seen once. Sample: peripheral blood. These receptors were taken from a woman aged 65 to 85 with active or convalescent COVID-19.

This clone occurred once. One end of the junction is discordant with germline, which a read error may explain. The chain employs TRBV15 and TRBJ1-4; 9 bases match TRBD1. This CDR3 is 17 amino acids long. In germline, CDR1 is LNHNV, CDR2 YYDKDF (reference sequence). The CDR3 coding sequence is TGTGCCACCACCAGAGCACAGGGGGCCCTGTTGGGTGAAAAACTGTTTTTT. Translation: CATTRAQGALLGEKLFF.

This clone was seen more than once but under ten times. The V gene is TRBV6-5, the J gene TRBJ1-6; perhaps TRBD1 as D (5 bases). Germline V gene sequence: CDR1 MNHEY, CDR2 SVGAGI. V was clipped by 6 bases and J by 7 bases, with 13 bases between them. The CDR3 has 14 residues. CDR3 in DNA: TGTGCCAGCAGGACAGACACCTTGAATTCACCCCTCCACTTT. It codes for CASRTDTLNSPLHF.

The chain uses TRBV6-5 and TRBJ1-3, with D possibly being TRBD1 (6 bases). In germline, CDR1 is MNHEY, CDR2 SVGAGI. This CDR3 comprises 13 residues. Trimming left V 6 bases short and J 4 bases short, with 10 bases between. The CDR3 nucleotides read TGTGCCAGCAGGGCAGGGGCCGGAAACACCATATATTTT. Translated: CASRAGAGNTIYF.

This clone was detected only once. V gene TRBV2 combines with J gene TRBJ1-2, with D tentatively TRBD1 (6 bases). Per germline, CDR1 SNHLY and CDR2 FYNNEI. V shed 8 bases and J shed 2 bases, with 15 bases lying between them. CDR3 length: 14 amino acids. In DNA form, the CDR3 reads TGTGCCAGCTCCGCGGGGGGGGCCAACTATGGCTACACCTTC. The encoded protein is CASSAGGANYGYTF.

The CDR3 sequence: CASSEGQGQNSPLHF. DNA of the CDR3: TGTGCCAGCAGTGAAGGCCAGGGTCAAAATTCACCCCTCCACTTT. The chain carries TRBV2 and TRBJ1-6; D might be TRBD1 (5 bases). The CDR3 runs 15 residues. The germline V gene encodes CDR1 SNHLY and CDR2 FYNNEI. Trimming took 1 base from V and 7 from J, leaving 11 bases between them.

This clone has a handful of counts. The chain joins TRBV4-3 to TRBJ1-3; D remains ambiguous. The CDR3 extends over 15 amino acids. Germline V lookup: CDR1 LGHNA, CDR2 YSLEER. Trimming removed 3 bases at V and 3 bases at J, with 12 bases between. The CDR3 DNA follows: TGCGCCAGCAGCCAGAGCCCGGGAGATGGAAACACCATATATTTT. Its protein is CASSQSPGDGNTIYF.

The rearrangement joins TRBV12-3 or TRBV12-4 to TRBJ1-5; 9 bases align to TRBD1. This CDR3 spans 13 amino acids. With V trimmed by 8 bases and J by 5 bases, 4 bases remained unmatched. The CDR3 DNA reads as TGTGCCAGCTCTACAGGGGGCGATCAGCCCCAGCATTTT. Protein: CASSTGGDQPQHF.

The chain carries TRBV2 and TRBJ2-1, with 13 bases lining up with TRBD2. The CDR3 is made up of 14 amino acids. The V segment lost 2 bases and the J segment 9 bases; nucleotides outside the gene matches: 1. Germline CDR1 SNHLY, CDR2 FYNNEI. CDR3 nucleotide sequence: TGTGCCAGCAGTGAAAGGACTAGCGGGGGTGAGCAGTTCTTC. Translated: CASSERTSGGEQFF.

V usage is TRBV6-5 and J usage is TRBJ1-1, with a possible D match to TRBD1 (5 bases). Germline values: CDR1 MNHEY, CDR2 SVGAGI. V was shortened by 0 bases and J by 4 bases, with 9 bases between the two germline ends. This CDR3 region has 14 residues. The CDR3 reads CASSYSGRGTEAFF. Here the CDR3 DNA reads TGTGCCAGCAGTTACTCAGGAAGGGGCACTGAAGCTTTCTTT.

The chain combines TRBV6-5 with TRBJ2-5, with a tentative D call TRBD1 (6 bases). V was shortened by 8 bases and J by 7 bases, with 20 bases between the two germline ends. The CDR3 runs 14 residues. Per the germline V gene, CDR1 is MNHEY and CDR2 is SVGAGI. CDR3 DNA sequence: TGTGCCAGCTCCACCACTCCAGGGGCAGGGACCCAGTACTTC. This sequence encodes CASSTTPGAGTQYF.

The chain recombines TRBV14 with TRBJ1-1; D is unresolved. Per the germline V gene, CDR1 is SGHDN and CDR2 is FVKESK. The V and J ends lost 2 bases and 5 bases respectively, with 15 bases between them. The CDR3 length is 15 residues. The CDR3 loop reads CASSQKAGRYTEAFF. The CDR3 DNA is TGTGCCAGCAGCCAAAAGGCGGGGAGATATACTGAAGCTTTCTTT.

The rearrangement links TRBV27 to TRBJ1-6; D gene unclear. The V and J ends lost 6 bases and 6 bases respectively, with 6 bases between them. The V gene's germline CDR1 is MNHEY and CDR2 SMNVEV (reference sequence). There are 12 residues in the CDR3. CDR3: CASRAGNSPLHF. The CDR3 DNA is TGTGCCAGCAGGGCGGGTAATTCACCCCTCCACTTT.